This T cell receptor beta chain derives from a study of blood T cells in healthy people across ages. Primed by a sample-barcoded 5' primer and a J-beta primer mix, a second PCR proceeded for about 6 to 12 cycles. TCRdb re-derived calls from the 5' RACE reads in MiXCR, one entry per CDR3 protein. The sample contains over a million distinct CDR3 sequences, about 43% of which appear only once. Germline CDR1 WSHSY, CDR2 SAAADI. There are 16 residues in the CDR3. V gave up 4 bases and J gave up 3 bases, with 13 bases separating them. Extractions gave at least 5 micrograms of total RNA per sample. Sequencing was performed on blood. This sequence originates from a young woman in good health. This chain connects TRBV10-2 to TRBJ1-6, with a weak D call TRBD1 (5 bases). The CDR3 DNA follows: TGCGCCAGCAGTGCCGGGACGTTATACTATAATTCACCCCTCCACTTT. Residues: CASSAGTLYYNSPLHF.